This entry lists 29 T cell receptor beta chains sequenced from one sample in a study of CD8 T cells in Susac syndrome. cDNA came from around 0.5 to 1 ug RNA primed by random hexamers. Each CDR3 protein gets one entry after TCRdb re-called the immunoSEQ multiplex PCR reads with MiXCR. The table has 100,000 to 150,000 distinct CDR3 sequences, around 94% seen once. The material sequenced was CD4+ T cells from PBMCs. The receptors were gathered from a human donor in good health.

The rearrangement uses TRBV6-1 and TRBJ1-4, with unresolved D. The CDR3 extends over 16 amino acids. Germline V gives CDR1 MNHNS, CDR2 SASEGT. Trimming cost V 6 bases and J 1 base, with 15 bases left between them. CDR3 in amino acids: CASRNQRSGTNEKLFF. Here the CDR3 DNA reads TGTGCCAGCAGAAATCAGCGTAGTGGAACTAATGAAAAACTGTTTTTT.

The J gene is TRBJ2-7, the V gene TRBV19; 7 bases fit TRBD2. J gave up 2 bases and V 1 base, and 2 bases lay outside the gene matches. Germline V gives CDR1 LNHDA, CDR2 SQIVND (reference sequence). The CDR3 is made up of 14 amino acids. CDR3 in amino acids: CASSIGGRAYEQYF. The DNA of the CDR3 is TGTGCCAGTAGTATAGGCGGGAGAGCCTACGAGCAGTACTTC.

CDR3 DNA: TGTGCCAGCTCACCGGGACTCCGCTCTGGAAACACCATATATTTT. Its protein product is CASSPGLRSGNTIYF. This chain links TRBV18 with TRBJ1-3; weak D call: TRBD1 (5 bases). There are 15 residues in the CDR3. The germline V gene has CDR1 KGHSH and CDR2 LQKENI. V was shortened by 3 bases and J by 0 bases, with 9 bases between the two germline ends. Using reference TRBV18 and TRBJ1-3 for the parts outside the CDR3, the full variable domain is NAGVMQNPRHLVRRRGQEARLRCSPMKGHSHVYWYRQLPEEGLKFMVYLQKENIIDESGMPKERFSAEFPKEGPSILRIQQVVRGDSAAYFCASSPGLRSGNTIYFGEGSWLTVV.

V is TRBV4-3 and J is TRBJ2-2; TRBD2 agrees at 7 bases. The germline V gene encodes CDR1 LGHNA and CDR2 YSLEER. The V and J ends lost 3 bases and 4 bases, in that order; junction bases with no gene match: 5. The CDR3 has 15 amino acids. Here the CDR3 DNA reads TGCGCCAGCAGCCAGGAGCGGGGCTCCACCGGGGAGCTGTTTTTT. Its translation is CASSQERGSTGELFF.

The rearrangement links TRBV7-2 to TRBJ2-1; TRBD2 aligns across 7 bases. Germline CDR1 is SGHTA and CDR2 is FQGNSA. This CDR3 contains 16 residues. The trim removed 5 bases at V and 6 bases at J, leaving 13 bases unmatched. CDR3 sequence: CASSTRRAGVINEQFF. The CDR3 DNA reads TGTGCCAGCAGCACTCGACGCGCGGGAGTTATCAATGAGCAGTTCTTC.

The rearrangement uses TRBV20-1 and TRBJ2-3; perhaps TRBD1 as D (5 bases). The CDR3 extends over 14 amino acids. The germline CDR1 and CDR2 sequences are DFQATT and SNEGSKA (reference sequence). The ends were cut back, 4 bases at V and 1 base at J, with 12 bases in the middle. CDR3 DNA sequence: TGCAGTGCTACGGTACAGGCTGGCACAGATACGCAGTATTTT. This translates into CSATVQAGTDTQYF.

The chain's CDR3 is CSALDGNQPQHF. The CDR3 region has the DNA TGCAGTGCTTTAGACGGTAATCAGCCCCAGCATTTT. The rearrangement uses TRBV20-1 and TRBJ1-5; D is ambiguous. The CDR3 runs 12 residues. Germline assignment: CDR1 DFQATT and CDR2 SNEGSKA (reference sequence). Trimming stripped 5 bases from V and 4 bases from J, with 9 bases between.

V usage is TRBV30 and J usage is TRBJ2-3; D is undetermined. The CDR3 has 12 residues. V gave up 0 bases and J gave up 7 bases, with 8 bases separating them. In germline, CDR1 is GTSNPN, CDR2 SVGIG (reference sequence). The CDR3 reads CAWSVRLNTQYF. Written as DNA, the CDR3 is TGTGCCTGGAGTGTAAGGCTAAATACGCAGTATTTT.

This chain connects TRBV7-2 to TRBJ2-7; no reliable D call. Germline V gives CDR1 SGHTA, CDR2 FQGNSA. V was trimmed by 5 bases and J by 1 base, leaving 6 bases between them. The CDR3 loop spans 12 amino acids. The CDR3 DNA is TGTGCCAGCAGCGCGATGTCCTACGAGCAGTACTTC. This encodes CASSAMSYEQYF.

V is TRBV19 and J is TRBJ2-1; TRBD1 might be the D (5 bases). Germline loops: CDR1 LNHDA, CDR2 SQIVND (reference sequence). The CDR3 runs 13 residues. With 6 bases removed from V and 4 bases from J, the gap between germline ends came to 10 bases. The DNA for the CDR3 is TGTGCCAGTAGGCCAGGGATTTACAATGAGCAGTTCTTC. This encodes CASRPGIYNEQFF.

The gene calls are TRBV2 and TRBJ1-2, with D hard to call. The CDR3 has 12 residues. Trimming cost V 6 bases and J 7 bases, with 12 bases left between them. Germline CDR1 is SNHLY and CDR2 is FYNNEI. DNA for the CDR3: TGTGCCAGCAGCGGGTCTTTTGGTGGCTACACCTTC. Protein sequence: CASSGSFGGYTF.

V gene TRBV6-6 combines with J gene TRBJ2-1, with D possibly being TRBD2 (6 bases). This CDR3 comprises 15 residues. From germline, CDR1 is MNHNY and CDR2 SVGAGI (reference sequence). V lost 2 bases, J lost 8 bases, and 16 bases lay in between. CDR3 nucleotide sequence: TGTGCCAGCAGTTACAGACTAGTCCAACTCGATGAGCAGTTCTTC. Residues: CASSYRLVQLDEQFF.

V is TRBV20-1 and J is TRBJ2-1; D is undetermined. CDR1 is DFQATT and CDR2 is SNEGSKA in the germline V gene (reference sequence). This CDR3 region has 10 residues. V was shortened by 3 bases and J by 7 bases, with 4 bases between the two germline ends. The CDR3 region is CSASWNEQFF. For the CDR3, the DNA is TGCAGTGCTAGTTGGAATGAGCAGTTCTTC.

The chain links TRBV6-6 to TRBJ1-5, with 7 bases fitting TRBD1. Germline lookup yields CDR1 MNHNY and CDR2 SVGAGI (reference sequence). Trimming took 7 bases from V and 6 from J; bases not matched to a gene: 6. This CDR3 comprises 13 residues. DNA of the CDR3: TGTGCCAGCAAGGAGGGGGCCGGTCAGCCCCAGCATTTT. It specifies CASKEGAGQPQHF.

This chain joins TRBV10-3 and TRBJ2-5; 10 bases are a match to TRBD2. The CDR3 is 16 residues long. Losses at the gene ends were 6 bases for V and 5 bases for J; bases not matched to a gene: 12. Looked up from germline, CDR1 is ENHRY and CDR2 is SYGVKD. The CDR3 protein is CAIRPAAGGPRETQYF. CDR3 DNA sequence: TGTGCCATCAGACCCGCAGCGGGAGGGCCTCGGGAGACCCAGTACTTC.

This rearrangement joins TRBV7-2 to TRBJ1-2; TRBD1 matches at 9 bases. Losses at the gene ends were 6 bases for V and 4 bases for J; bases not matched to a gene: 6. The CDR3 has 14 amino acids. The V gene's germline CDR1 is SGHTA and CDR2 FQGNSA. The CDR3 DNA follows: TGTGCCAGCAGTCCGCCGGGACAGGGCTATGGCTACACCTTC. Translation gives CASSPPGQGYGYTF.

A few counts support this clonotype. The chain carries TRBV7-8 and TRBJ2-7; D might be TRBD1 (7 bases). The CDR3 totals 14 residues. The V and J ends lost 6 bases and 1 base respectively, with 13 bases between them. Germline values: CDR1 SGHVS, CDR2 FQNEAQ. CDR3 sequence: CASRRRGPSYEQYF. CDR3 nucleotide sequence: TGTGCCAGCAGACGGAGGGGGCCTTCCTACGAGCAGTACTTC.

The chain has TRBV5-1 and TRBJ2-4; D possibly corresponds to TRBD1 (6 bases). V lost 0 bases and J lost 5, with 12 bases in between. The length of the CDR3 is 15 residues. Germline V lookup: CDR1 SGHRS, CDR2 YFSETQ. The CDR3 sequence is CASSLVGRGENIQYF. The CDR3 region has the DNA TGCGCCAGCAGCTTGGTTGGCAGGGGCGAAAACATTCAGTACTTC.

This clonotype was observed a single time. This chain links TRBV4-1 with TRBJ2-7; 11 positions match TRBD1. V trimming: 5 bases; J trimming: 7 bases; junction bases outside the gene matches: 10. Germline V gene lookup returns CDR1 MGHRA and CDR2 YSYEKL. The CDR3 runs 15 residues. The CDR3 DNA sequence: TGCGCCAGCAGCTCAACCGGGACAGGGGGGCGAGAGCAGTACTTC. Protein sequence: CASSSTGTGGREQYF.

CDR3 protein: CSALTGTSGSGEQYF. As DNA, the CDR3 is TGCAGTGCCCTCACCGGGACTAGCGGGAGCGGCGAGCAGTACTTC. The chain links TRBV20-1 to TRBJ2-7; 14 bases match TRBD2. The CDR3 length is 15 residues. Germline trimming cut 6 bases from V and 6 bases from J; bases unmatched to any gene: 10. Germline assignment: CDR1 DFQATT and CDR2 SNEGSKA (reference sequence).

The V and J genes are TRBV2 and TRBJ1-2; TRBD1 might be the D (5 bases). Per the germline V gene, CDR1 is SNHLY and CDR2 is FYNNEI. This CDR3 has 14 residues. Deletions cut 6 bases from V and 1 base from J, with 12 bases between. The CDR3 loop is CASSADNINYGYTF. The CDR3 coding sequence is TGTGCCAGCAGCGCGGACAACATTAACTATGGCTACACCTTC.

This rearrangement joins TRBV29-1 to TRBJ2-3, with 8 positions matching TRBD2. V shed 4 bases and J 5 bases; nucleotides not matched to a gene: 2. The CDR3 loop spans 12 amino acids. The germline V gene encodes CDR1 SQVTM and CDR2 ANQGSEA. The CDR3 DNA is TGCAGCGTTGGCGGGAGGAGAGATACGCAGTATTTT. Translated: CSVGGRRDTQYF.

CDR3 loop: CASSLQREKYEQYF. CDR3 DNA: TGTGCCAGCAGCTTACAGCGGGAGAAGTACGAGCAGTACTTC. The chain combines TRBV13 with TRBJ2-7; 8 nucleotides agree with TRBD2. J was trimmed by 4 bases and V by 2 bases; bases with no gene match: 4. The CDR3 runs to 14 residues. The germline V gene encodes CDR1 PRHDT and CDR2 FYEKMQ (reference sequence).

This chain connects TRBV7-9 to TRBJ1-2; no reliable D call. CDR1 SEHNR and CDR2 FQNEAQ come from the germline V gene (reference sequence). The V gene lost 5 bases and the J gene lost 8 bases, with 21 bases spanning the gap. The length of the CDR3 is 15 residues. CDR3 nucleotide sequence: TGTGCCAGCAGCCTCCTTAATCGGTGGGGATGGGGCTACACCTTC. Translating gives CASSLLNRWGWGYTF. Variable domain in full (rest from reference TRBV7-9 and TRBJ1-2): DTGVSQNPRHKITKRGQNVTFRCDPISEHNRLYWYRQTLGQGPEFLTYFQNEAQLEKSRLLSDRFSAERPKGSFSTLEIQRTEQGDSAMYLCASSLLNRWGWGYTFGSGTRLTVV.

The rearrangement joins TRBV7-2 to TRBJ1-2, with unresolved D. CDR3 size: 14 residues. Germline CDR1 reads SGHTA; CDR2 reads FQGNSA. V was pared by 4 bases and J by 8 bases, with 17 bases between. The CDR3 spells CASSYTAAGEGYTF. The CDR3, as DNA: TGTGCCAGCAGCTACACAGCCGCCGGAGAGGGCTACACCTTC.

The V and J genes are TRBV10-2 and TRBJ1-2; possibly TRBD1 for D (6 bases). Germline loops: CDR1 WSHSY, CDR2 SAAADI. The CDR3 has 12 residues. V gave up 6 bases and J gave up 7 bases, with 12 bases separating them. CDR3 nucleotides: TGCGCCAGCAGGGACAGCCACTTTGGCTACACCTTC. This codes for CASRDSHFGYTF.

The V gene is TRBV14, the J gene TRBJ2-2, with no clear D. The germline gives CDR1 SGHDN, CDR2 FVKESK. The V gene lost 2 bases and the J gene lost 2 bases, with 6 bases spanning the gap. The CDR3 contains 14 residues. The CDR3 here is CASSQYPNTGELFF. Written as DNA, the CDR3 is TGTGCCAGCAGCCAATACCCAAACACCGGGGAGCTGTTTTTT.

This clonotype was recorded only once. Here the CDR3 reads CSARAQPSTEAFF. DNA of the CDR3: TGCAGTGCTAGAGCGCAGCCGTCCACTGAAGCTTTCTTT. This chain uses TRBV20-1 with TRBJ1-1, with unresolved D. The V and J ends lost 1 base and 4 bases respectively, with 10 bases between them. CDR1 is DFQATT, CDR2 SNEGSKA, per germline (reference sequence). The CDR3 length is 13 residues.

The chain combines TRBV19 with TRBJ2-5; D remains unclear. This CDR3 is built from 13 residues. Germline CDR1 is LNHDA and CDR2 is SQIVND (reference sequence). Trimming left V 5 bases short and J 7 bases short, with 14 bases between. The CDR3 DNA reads TGTGCCAGTAGTGCCCGGGCGACGGGGACCCAGTACTTC. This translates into CASSARATGTQYF. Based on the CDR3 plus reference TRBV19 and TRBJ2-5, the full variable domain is DGGITQSPKYLFRKEGQNVTLSCEQNLNHDAMYWYRQDPGQGLRLIYYSQIVNDFQKGDIAEGYSVSREKKESFPLTVTSAQKNPTAFYLCASSARATGTQYFGPGTRLLVL.